These 7 T cell receptor beta chains were all obtained from the same sample, sequenced in a study of graft-versus-host responses after intestinal transplantation. TCRdb's table, derived via immunoSEQ multiplex PCR, lists solely in-frame clones and lacks some. The repertoire holds 40,000 to 55,000 clones, roughly 90% seen once, with approximately 4.7% in the top ten. The sequences come from PBMCs, collected 524 days after transplant. These receptors came from a human patient who received an intestinal transplant, so some T cells may come from the graft donor.

The V and J genes are TRBV6-5 and TRBJ1-1; D is unclear. Trimming took off 2 bases at V and 6 bases at J, with 4 bases between the two ends. The CDR3 has 11 residues. CDR1 is MNHEY, CDR2 SVGAGI, per germline. CDR3 sequence reads: CASSYAAEAFF. In nucleotides, the CDR3 is TGTGCCAGCAGTTACGCGGCTGAAGCTTTCTTT.

The sample holds one count of this clone. Written as DNA, the CDR3 is TGTGCCATCCAGGGCATGGGGACCTACGAGCAGTACTTC. Its translation: CAIQGMGTYEQYF. The chain employs TRBV10-3 and TRBJ2-7; a weak D match, TRBD1 (5 bases). Germline V lookup: CDR1 ENHRY, CDR2 SYGVKD. CDR3 length equals 13 residues. V was trimmed by 8 bases and J by 2 bases, leaving 13 bases between them.

A remark on this clone: The sample has other DNA sequences that encode this CDR3 too. The chain employs TRBV5-1 and TRBJ2-5; D unclear. This CDR3 has 12 amino acids. Germline CDR1 is SGHRS and CDR2 is YFSETQ. Trimming left V 0 bases short and J 5 bases short, with 5 bases between. Here the CDR3 DNA reads TGCGCCAGCAGCTTGGCCGGGGAGACCCAGTACTTC. Translating it yields CASSLAGETQYF. Supplemented by reference TRBV5-1 and TRBJ2-5, the full variable domain reads KAGVTQTPRYLIKTRGQQVTLSCSPISGHRSVSWYQQTPGQGLQFLFEYFSETQRNKGNFPGRFSGRQFSNSRSEMNVSTLELGDSALYLCASSLAGETQYFGPGTRLLVL.

The chain is built from TRBV7-7 and TRBJ2-5, with a possible D match to TRBD2 (6 bases). The germline V gene has CDR1 SSHAT and CDR2 FNYEAQ (reference sequence). There are 17 residues in the CDR3. V shed 2 bases and J shed 4 bases, with 20 bases lying between them. The CDR3 reads CASSLNGAGSRGETQYF. The CDR3 coding sequence is TGTGCCAGCAGCTTAAATGGGGCGGGATCGCGAGGAGAGACCCAGTACTTC. Full variable domain (rest looked up from reference TRBV7-7 and TRBJ2-5): GAGVSQSPRYKVTKRGQDVTLRCDPISSHATLYWYQQALGQGPEFLTYFNYEAQPDKSGLPSDRFSAERPEGSISTLTIQRTEQRDSAMYRCASSLNGAGSRGETQYFGPGTRLLVL.

This rearrangement joins TRBV15 to TRBJ2-3; 8 bases are shared with TRBD2. V shed 9 bases, J shed 2 bases, and the junction held 7 bases outside the gene matches. Germline CDR1 and CDR2: LNHNV and YYDKDF (reference sequence). The length of the CDR3 is 14 residues. This chain's CDR3 is CATEAGESTDTQYF. The CDR3 nucleotides read TGTGCCACTGAAGCGGGAGAATCCACAGATACGCAGTATTTT.

The chain carries TRBV4-2 and TRBJ2-3, with D possibly being TRBD2 (6 bases). Trimming cost V 0 bases and J 1 base, with 14 bases left between them. This CDR3 spans 17 amino acids. Per the germline V gene, CDR1 is LGHNA and CDR2 is YNFKEQ. CDR3 bases: TGTGCCAGCAGCCAAGAGCCGGGGGAGAGGGGCACAGATACGCAGTATTTT. This encodes CASSQEPGERGTDTQYF.

The chain employs TRBV7-3 and TRBJ2-7; D ambiguous. CDR1 and CDR2 (germline): SGHTA, FQGTGA. This CDR3 has 13 amino acids. V was shortened by 6 bases and J by 3 bases, with 12 bases between the two germline ends. The CDR3 region has the DNA TGTGCCAGCAGTCCGCTCCTTCGCTACGAGCAGTACTTC. Its translation: CASSPLLRYEQYF. Using reference TRBV7-3 and TRBJ2-7 for the parts outside the CDR3, the full variable domain is GAGVSQTPSNKVTEKGKYVELRCDPISGHTALYWYRQSLGQGPEFLIYFQGTGAADDSGLPNDRFFAVRPEGSVSTLKIQRTERGDSAVYLCASSPLLRYEQYFGPGTRLTVT.